Below, 30 T cell receptor beta chains from the same sample are listed, as sequenced in a study of a mutant IDH1 vaccine in newly diagnosed glioma. Time point denoted: week 23, last vaccination. Topical imiquimod accompanied each vaccine dose, which consisted of 300 ug of mutant IDH1 20-mer peptide. These receptors lack a known antigen. TCRdb's table, derived via immunoSEQ multiplex PCR, lists solely in-frame clones and lacks some. Among 65,000 or so clones listed, 70% to 90% were seen once. The source material was PBMCs, sampled from a glioma patient whose treatment included an IDH1 peptide vaccine. The receptor source for this set is a young man with glioma.

This clone was counted once. The chain employs TRBV6-1 and TRBJ2-7; 7 positions match TRBD1. The CDR3 consists of 13 residues. Germline V gene lookup returns CDR1 MNHNS and CDR2 SASEGT. With 7 bases clipped from V and 4 bases from J, the junction kept 7 bases outside the gene matches. This chain's CDR3 is CASKTGQKYEQYF. CDR3 in DNA: TGTGCCAGCAAAACGGGACAGAAATACGAGCAGTACTTC.

The chain joins TRBV10-2 to TRBJ2-5, with unresolved D. The assigned J gene may be wrong: the sequence end matches TRBJ2-7 better. This CDR3 spans 13 amino acids. Germline CDR1 WSHSY, CDR2 SAAADI. Here the CDR3 reads CAIQPRERTEQYF. The CDR3 DNA is TGCGCCATCCAGCCCCGTGAAAGGACCGAGCAGTACTTC.

This clone was counted between two and nine times. The chain joins TRBV5-4 to TRBJ1-1, with D tentatively TRBD1 (6 bases). Germline values: CDR1 SGHNT, CDR2 YYREEE (reference sequence). Trimming cost V 0 bases and J 2 bases, with 14 bases left between them. This CDR3 region has 16 residues. CDR3 DNA: TGTGCCAGCAGCTTGGACTCGCGCAGGGGCAACACTGAAGCTTTCTTT. Its translation is CASSLDSRRGNTEAFF.

V is TRBV7-2 and J is TRBJ2-3; TRBD2 might be the D (7 bases). Germline CDR1 is SGHTA and CDR2 is FQGNSA. The V end lost 2 bases, the J end lost 1 base, and 13 bases lay between the germline ends. This CDR3 is built from 16 residues. The DNA of the CDR3 is TGTGCCAGCAGCTTACTCGGCGGGGGCGGCACAGATACGCAGTATTTT. It specifies CASSLLGGGGTDTQYF.

In this sample, this clone turned up a few times. The genes are TRBV5-4 and TRBJ2-7; 8 bases are a match to TRBD1. The CDR3 loop spans 18 amino acids. Germline CDR1 reads SGHNT; CDR2 reads YYREEE (reference sequence). V lost 2 bases, J lost 3 bases, and 16 bases stayed unmatched. CDR3 protein: CASSLGTGVNLRGYEQYF. CDR3 coding DNA: TGTGCCAGCAGCTTAGGGACAGGAGTCAACTTAAGAGGCTACGAGCAGTACTTC.

The chain has TRBV6-1 and TRBJ2-1; 9 nucleotides agree with TRBD2. In germline, CDR1 is MNHNS, CDR2 SASEGT. The length of the CDR3 is 16 residues. V was clipped by 0 bases and J by 8 bases; unmatched bases: 8. The CDR3 nucleotides read TGTGCCAGCAGTGAAGCTGGGCGGGGGGGCCGGTATGAGCAGTTCTTC. The encoded protein is CASSEAGRGGRYEQFF.

This sequence joins TRBV15 and TRBJ1-4; 7 nucleotides agree with TRBD1. This CDR3 comprises 16 residues. Germline CDR1 and CDR2: LNHNV and YYDKDF (reference sequence). After removal of 5 bases from V and 5 bases from J, the junction contained 11 bases not matched to a gene. The CDR3 region is CATSGLGRGLNEKLFF. The CDR3 coding sequence is TGTGCCACCAGCGGACTCGGAAGGGGGCTAAATGAAAAACTGTTTTTT.

The chain couples TRBV6-1 to TRBJ1-5; D possibly corresponds to TRBD1 (6 bases). This CDR3 contains 14 residues. Per germline, CDR1 MNHNS and CDR2 SASEGT. V lost 6 bases, J lost 2 bases, and 11 bases lay in between. This CDR3 reads CASRNHRGNQPQHF. The CDR3 DNA follows: TGTGCCAGCAGGAATCACAGGGGCAATCAGCCCCAGCATTTT.

This clone was seen just once. This sequence joins TRBV4-1 and TRBJ2-7, with TRBD2 as a possible D gene (5 bases). There are 15 residues in the CDR3. Trimming shortened V by 0 bases and J by 4 bases, and 13 bases separated the two germline ends. Germline V CDR1 and CDR2: MGHRA, YSYEKL. Here the CDR3 reads CASSQDEGLRYEQYF. In DNA, the CDR3 is TGCGCCAGCAGCCAAGATGAGGGTCTTAGATACGAGCAGTACTTC.

The chain has TRBV5-1 and TRBJ1-2; no clear D gene. This CDR3 has 14 residues. Germline assignment: CDR1 SGHRS and CDR2 YFSETQ. Trimming stripped 0 bases from V and 3 bases from J, with 9 bases between. The DNA for the CDR3 is TGCGCCAGCAGCTTGGGACCGAGACACTATGGCTACACCTTC. Protein product: CASSLGPRHYGYTF.

The rearrangement joins TRBV7-8 to TRBJ2-2; D gene uncertain. The V gene lost 6 bases and the J gene lost 6 bases, with 17 bases spanning the gap. There are 15 residues in the CDR3. Germline loops: CDR1 SGHVS, CDR2 FQNEAQ. The CDR3 DNA sequence: TGTGCCAGCAGATCCGCCGTTAGTGGTCCCGGGGAGCTGTTTTTT. Residues: CASRSAVSGPGELFF.

The CDR3 nucleotides are TGTGCCAGCAGCACGGACAGGCCTACCTTTAACTATGGCTACACCTTC. Translating gives CASSTDRPTFNYGYTF. The chain employs TRBV5-6 and TRBJ1-2; the match to TRBD1 covers 7 bases. Germline CDR1 reads SGHDT; CDR2 reads YYEEEE. The CDR3 length is 16 residues. J lost 1 base, V lost 4 bases, and 10 bases had no gene match.

As DNA, the CDR3 is TGTGCCAGCAGCTTGAGTACCCCTAGCGGGGGGGAGTTCTACGAGCAGTACTTC. This gives the protein CASSLSTPSGGEFYEQYF. This chain joins TRBV5-4 and TRBJ2-7; 12 bases agree with TRBD2. V was clipped by 1 base and J by 3 bases; unmatched bases: 11. The CDR3 spans 18 residues. Germline CDR1 reads SGHNT; CDR2 reads YYREEE (reference sequence).

The genes are TRBV4-2 and TRBJ2-5, with 11 bases matching TRBD1. Per the germline V gene, CDR1 is LGHNA and CDR2 is YNFKEQ. The CDR3 loop spans 16 amino acids. V lost 2 bases and J lost 4; bases outside the gene matches: 6. The CDR3 sequence is CASSQHGTGGGETQYF. In DNA, the CDR3 is TGTGCCAGCAGCCAACACGGGACAGGGGGGGGAGAGACCCAGTACTTC.

This clone was observed a handful of times. The chain couples TRBV7-6 to TRBJ1-5; D is possibly TRBD1 (5 bases). With 4 bases removed from V and 4 bases from J, the gap between germline ends came to 14 bases. Germline V gives CDR1 SGHVS, CDR2 FNYEAQ. CDR3 size: 15 residues. CDR3 bases: TGTGCCAGCAGCTCCCAGGTGGGGGGTAATCAGCCCCAGCATTTT. Protein product: CASSSQVGGNQPQHF.

V is TRBV13 and J is TRBJ2-1; D uncertain. The V end lost 1 base, the J end lost 8 bases, and 12 bases lay between the germline ends. The germline V gene encodes CDR1 PRHDT and CDR2 FYEKMQ (reference sequence). This CDR3 is built from 14 residues. In nucleotides, the CDR3 is TGTGCCAGCAGCTTAGCCCCCGAATGGTATGAGCAGTTCTTC. This sequence encodes CASSLAPEWYEQFF.

The rearrangement uses TRBV19 and TRBJ2-4, with D uncertain. The CDR3 is 12 amino acids. Germline CDR1 LNHDA, CDR2 SQIVND (reference sequence). V was pared by 0 bases and J by 7 bases, with 4 bases between. CDR3 loop: CASSIDFNIQYF. The CDR3 region has the DNA TGTGCCAGTAGTATAGATTTTAACATTCAGTACTTC.

This clone was counted only a few times. The chain joins TRBV15 to TRBJ1-1, with TRBD1 matching 7 bases. The CDR3 runs to 13 residues. V dropped 7 bases and J dropped 1; count of bases not matched to a gene: 3. CDR1 and CDR2 (germline): LNHNV, YYDKDF (reference sequence). The CDR3, as DNA: TGTGCCACCAAAAGGGGGCCGAACACTGAAGCTTTCTTT. It translates to CATKRGPNTEAFF.

The sample holds a few counts of this clone. This chain connects TRBV6-5 to TRBJ2-7; 7 nucleotides agree with TRBD2. Trimming took 6 bases from V and 7 from J; bases not matched to a gene: 12. CDR3 length equals 14 residues. Germline CDR1 is MNHEY and CDR2 is SVGAGI. The CDR3 spells CASRPGLPGLEQYF. For the CDR3, the DNA is TGTGCCAGCAGACCGGGACTACCAGGCCTGGAGCAGTACTTC.

The chain has TRBV19 and TRBJ1-2, with D tentatively TRBD1 (5 bases). Germline CDR1 reads LNHDA; CDR2 reads SQIVND (reference sequence). The CDR3 has 15 residues. V lost 6 bases to trimming and J lost 0 bases, with 14 bases between them. The CDR3 bases are TGTGCCAGTAGAAAGGACACTCGCTCTAACTATGGCTACACCTTC. It specifies CASRKDTRSNYGYTF.

This sequence joins TRBV6-5 and TRBJ1-1, with unresolved D. The CDR3 spans 12 residues. The germline V gene encodes CDR1 MNHEY and CDR2 SVGAGI. The V end was cut by 7 bases, the J end by 1 base, with 7 bases between. CDR3 sequence reads: CASIRENTEAFF. The DNA of the CDR3 is TGTGCCAGCATAAGGGAGAACACTGAAGCTTTCTTT.

The chain recombines TRBV6-4 with TRBJ1-6; 7 nucleotides agree with TRBD1. CDR1 MRHNA and CDR2 SNTAGT come from the germline V gene. The CDR3 is 13 residues long. The junction had 4 bases not matched to a gene; V was cut back by 6 bases and J by 8 bases. Here the CDR3 DNA reads TGTGCCAGCAGGACAGGGATTGATTCACCCCTCCACTTT. Protein product: CASRTGIDSPLHF.

The chain employs TRBV28 and TRBJ2-3; 12 nucleotides align to TRBD2. CDR3 size: 17 residues. With 1 base clipped from V and 0 bases from J, the junction kept 2 bases outside the gene matches. Germline V gives CDR1 MDHEN, CDR2 SYDVKM. CDR3 loop: CASSLLLAGGSTDTQYF. CDR3 sequence (DNA): TGTGCCAGCAGTTTATTACTAGCGGGGGGAAGCACAGATACGCAGTATTTT.

The rearrangement links TRBV12-5 to TRBJ2-1; D may be TRBD1 or TRBD2 (7 bases each). Germline values: CDR1 LGHNT, CDR2 FRNRAP. This CDR3 has 16 residues. V shed 2 bases and J shed 4 bases, with 15 bases lying between them. CDR3 nucleotide sequence: TGTGCTAGTGGTTTGTATCGCGGGGGACAGTACAATGAGCAGTTCTTC. Its translation is CASGLYRGGQYNEQFF.

The count of this clone is one. DNA of the CDR3: TGTGCCAGCAGCTTAGCGGCGGCAGGGCGGGGTCAGCCCCAGCATTTT. Translation: CASSLAAAGRGQPQHF. V gene TRBV7-6 combines with J gene TRBJ1-5; a possible D gene is TRBD1 (5 bases). V shed 0 bases and J shed 6 bases, with 15 bases lying between them. The germline CDR1 and CDR2 sequences are SGHVS and FNYEAQ. CDR3 length: 16 amino acids.

The chain combines TRBV28 with TRBJ2-7; 9 bases match TRBD2. CDR1 and CDR2 from the germline V gene are MDHEN and SYDVKM. The V and J ends lost 2 bases and 2 bases, in that order; junction bases with no gene match: 1. The CDR3 consists of 14 residues. The CDR3 DNA reads TGTGCCAGCAGTTTAGCGGGGGGGACCTACGAGCAGTACTTC. Its protein is CASSLAGGTYEQYF.

The chain carries TRBV5-1 and TRBJ1-4, with a possible D match to TRBD1 (5 bases). V lost 4 bases, J lost 3 bases, and 10 bases lay in between. CDR1 SGHRS and CDR2 YFSETQ come from the germline V gene. This CDR3 has 14 residues. CDR3 in DNA: TGCGCCAGCAGCCTGGGACCGGCTAATGAAAAACTGTTTTTT. Translation gives CASSLGPANEKLFF.

The chain recombines TRBV4-2 with TRBJ2-7, with 7 bases lining up with TRBD1. With 2 bases clipped from V and 0 bases from J, the junction kept 10 bases outside the gene matches. From germline, CDR1 is LGHNA and CDR2 YNFKEQ. There are 17 residues in the CDR3. The CDR3 spells CASSQPVSTGDSYEQYF. The CDR3 coding sequence is TGTGCCAGCAGCCAACCAGTCTCAACAGGGGACTCCTACGAGCAGTACTTC.

The CDR3 bases are TGCGCCAGCAGCTTCGGGCAGTCCAATTCACCCCTCCACTTT. Amino acid sequence: CASSFGQSNSPLHF. This sequence joins TRBV5-1 and TRBJ1-6, with D unclear. The CDR3 is 14 amino acids. V lost 2 bases and J 7 bases, leaving 10 bases between the germline ends. The V gene's germline CDR1 is SGHRS and CDR2 YFSETQ. Using reference TRBV5-1 and TRBJ1-6 for the parts outside the CDR3, the full variable domain is KAGVTQTPRYLIKTRGQQVTLSCSPISGHRSVSWYQQTPGQGLQFLFEYFSETQRNKGNFPGRFSGRQFSNSRSEMNVSTLELGDSALYLCASSFGQSNSPLHFGNGTRLTVT.

The chain combines TRBV2 with TRBJ2-4, with D uncertain. Germline CDR1 and CDR2: SNHLY and FYNNEI. The V and J ends lost 4 bases and 3 bases respectively, with 13 bases between them. The CDR3 has 15 residues. CDR3 loop: CASSVTLRNKNIQYF. In DNA, the CDR3 is TGTGCCAGCAGTGTTACGTTGAGGAACAAAAACATTCAGTACTTC.